Below, 21 T cell receptor beta chains from the same sample are listed, as sequenced in a study of shared clonotypes between healthy human individuals. CD45RO-negative, CCR7-selected cells formed the naive CD8 fraction, which excluded terminally differentiated effector memory CD45RA+ cells. Clones were sequenced by immunoSEQ multiplex PCR, and TCRdb holds only the in-frame ones, with some missing. The data hold about 1,900,000 clones, with over 85% observed a single time. The sample consisted of naive CD8+ T cells sorted from blood. Source of these receptors: a man aged 18 to 30 in good health.

The rearrangement links TRBV6-5 to TRBJ2-1, with 8 bases lining up with TRBD2. Germline values: CDR1 MNHEY, CDR2 SVGAGI. After removal of 4 bases from V and 0 bases from J, the junction contained 5 bases not matched to a gene. The CDR3 covers 16 residues. CDR3 sequence reads: CASSWMSGSSYNEQFF. In DNA form, the CDR3 reads TGTGCCAGCAGTTGGATGAGCGGGAGCTCCTACAATGAGCAGTTCTTC.

The V gene is TRBV19, the J gene TRBJ1-1; TRBD1 is a possible D gene (5 bases). This CDR3 has 15 amino acids. Trimming removed 0 bases from V and 8 bases from J, with 16 bases in between. CDR1 and CDR2 (germline): LNHDA, SQIVND (reference sequence). This CDR3 is CASSIDPYRRSEAFF. CDR3 nucleotide sequence: TGTGCCAGTAGTATAGATCCGTACAGGAGATCCGAAGCTTTCTTT.

The J gene is TRBJ1-1, the V gene TRBV4-3; possibly TRBD1 for D (5 bases). Trimming took 4 bases from V and 1 from J, leaving 7 bases between them. From germline, CDR1 is LGHNA and CDR2 YSLEER. The CDR3 consists of 13 residues. As DNA, the CDR3 is TGCGCCAGCAGCCTCGGGGGGAACACTGAAGCTTTCTTT. Translating it yields CASSLGGNTEAFF.

In nucleotides, the CDR3 is TGTGCCAGCAGTTTATTAGGGACAGGCGACGGCACCATATATTTT. It is translated as CASSLLGTGDGTIYF. The J gene is TRBJ1-3, the V gene TRBV27; 8 nucleotides align to TRBD1. The V and J ends lost 1 base and 9 bases, in that order; junction bases with no gene match: 8. The CDR3 loop spans 15 amino acids. Germline lookup yields CDR1 MNHEY and CDR2 SMNVEV (reference sequence).

The chain is built from TRBV10-2 and TRBJ2-3, with TRBD2 identical over 12 bases. Per germline, CDR1 WSHSY and CDR2 SAAADI. The CDR3 has 16 amino acids. The junction had 6 bases not matched to a gene; V was cut back by 6 bases and J by 2 bases. The CDR3 loop reads CASRTSGSALTDTQYF. CDR3 sequence (DNA): TGCGCCAGCAGGACTAGCGGGAGCGCCCTCACAGATACGCAGTATTTT.

This chain links TRBV5-6 with TRBJ1-6; 7 bases are a match to TRBD1. Trimming removed 3 bases from V and 3 bases from J; junction bases left unmatched: 9. CDR1 is SGHDT and CDR2 is YYEEEE in the germline V gene. The CDR3 spans 17 residues. The CDR3 bases are TGTGCCAGCAGCTACGAATCACAGGGGTTCTATAATTCACCCCTCCACTTT. It encodes CASSYESQGFYNSPLHF. Looking up the rest from reference TRBV5-6 and TRBJ1-6 gives the full variable domain: DAGVTQSPTHLIKTRGQQVTLRCSPKSGHDTVSWYQQALGQGPQFIFQYYEEEERQRGNFPDRFSGHQFPNYSSELNVNALLLGDSALYLCASSYESQGFYNSPLHFGNGTRLTVT.

The rearrangement uses TRBV27 and TRBJ2-5, with TRBD2 identical over 8 bases. The CDR3 is 16 amino acids. V trimming: 4 bases; J trimming: 4 bases; junction bases outside the gene matches: 11. Germline-derived CDR1 and CDR2 are MNHEY and SMNVEV (reference sequence). Written as DNA, the CDR3 is TGTGCCAGCAGTTCCCTTCCGGGGGGGGTCGGAGAGACCCAGTACTTC. The encoded protein is CASSSLPGGVGETQYF.

The chain uses TRBV11-2 and TRBJ1-4; a possible D gene is TRBD1 (5 bases). Germline lookup yields CDR1 SGHAT and CDR2 FQNNGV. V was clipped by 0 bases and J by 5 bases, with 10 bases between them. The CDR3 extends over 15 amino acids. CDR3 loop: CASSLDWGDNEKLFF. The CDR3 nucleotides are TGTGCCAGCAGCTTAGATTGGGGGGACAATGAAAAACTGTTTTTT. Filled out from reference TRBV11-2 and TRBJ1-4, the complete variable domain reads EAGVAQSPRYKIIEKRQSVAFWCNPISGHATLYWYQQILGQGPKLLIQFQNNGVVDDSQLPKDRFSAERLKGVDSTLKIQPAKLEDSAVYLCASSLDWGDNEKLFFGSGTQLSVL.

The rearrangement joins TRBV5-4 to TRBJ2-7, with 8 bases fitting TRBD2. The trim removed 0 bases at V and 4 bases at J, leaving 15 bases unmatched. CDR1 SGHNT and CDR2 YYREEE come from the germline V gene (reference sequence). The CDR3 contains 18 residues. CDR3 in DNA: TGTGCCAGCAGCTTGGCCAAGACTGGGGGACTAGGCTTTTACGAGCAGTACTTC. Translating gives CASSLAKTGGLGFYEQYF.

This clone was recorded a few times. V and J are TRBV19 and TRBJ1-4, with D unresolved. Trimming cost V 5 bases and J 0 bases, with 10 bases left between them. The CDR3 is 15 residues long. Germline assignment: CDR1 LNHDA and CDR2 SQIVND (reference sequence). CDR3 in DNA: TGTGCCAGTAGTGGGCAGGTTGCAACTAATGAAAAACTGTTTTTT. It encodes CASSGQVATNEKLFF. Looking up the rest from reference TRBV19 and TRBJ1-4 gives the full variable domain: DGGITQSPKYLFRKEGQNVTLSCEQNLNHDAMYWYRQDPGQGLRLIYYSQIVNDFQKGDIAEGYSVSREKKESFPLTVTSAQKNPTAFYLCASSGQVATNEKLFFGSGTQLSVL.

The chain links TRBV27 to TRBJ2-3, with a tentative D call TRBD2 (6 bases). This CDR3 has 16 residues. The germline gives CDR1 MNHEY, CDR2 SMNVEV (reference sequence). V dropped 3 bases and J dropped 4 bases, with 17 bases sitting between them. In nucleotides, the CDR3 is TGTGCCAGCAGTTTCGGAGGGGTCCTCACGCCAGATACGCAGTATTTT. Residues: CASSFGGVLTPDTQYF.

The chain employs TRBV4-1 and TRBJ2-1; 9 bases line up with TRBD1. V lost 6 bases, J lost 7 bases, and 10 bases stayed unmatched. There are 15 residues in the CDR3. The germline V gene encodes CDR1 MGHRA and CDR2 YSYEKL. The CDR3 here is CASSFGTGLSNEQFF. The DNA of the CDR3 is TGCGCCAGCAGTTTCGGGACAGGGCTCAGTAATGAGCAGTTCTTC.

The chain employs TRBV27 and TRBJ2-1; D is perhaps TRBD1 (5 bases). This CDR3 contains 16 residues. The germline gives CDR1 MNHEY, CDR2 SMNVEV (reference sequence). With 1 base removed from V and 9 bases from J, the gap between germline ends came to 19 bases. As DNA, the CDR3 is TGTGCCAGCAGTTTATTAGGGGTCTCTACAACGGGTGAGCAGTTCTTC. The encoded protein is CASSLLGVSTTGEQFF.

The J gene is TRBJ2-7, the V gene TRBV9; 8 positions agree with TRBD2. The CDR3 loop spans 14 amino acids. J gave up 7 bases and V 3 bases, and 9 bases lay outside the gene matches. CDR1 and CDR2 from the germline V gene are SGDLS and YYNGEE. The CDR3 loop reads CASSGGLVGREQYF. As DNA, the CDR3 is TGTGCCAGCAGCGGGGGACTAGTAGGGAGGGAGCAGTACTTC.

This clone was counted a single time. This chain uses TRBV11-2 with TRBJ2-5; 7 bases align to TRBD1. The CDR3 loop spans 14 amino acids. V gave up 6 bases and J gave up 3 bases; unmatched junction bases: 7. Germline CDR1 is SGHAT and CDR2 is FQNNGV. CDR3: CASSLVTGKETQYF. CDR3 nucleotides: TGTGCCAGCAGTTTGGTGACAGGGAAAGAGACCCAGTACTTC.

This clone appeared once. This sequence joins TRBV29-1 and TRBJ1-1, with D uncertain. The CDR3 has 12 amino acids. Germline loops: CDR1 SQVTM, CDR2 ANQGSEA. The V end was cut by 3 bases, the J end by 1 base, with 6 bases between. Here the CDR3 DNA reads TGCAGCGTTGAGGTGGCGAACACTGAAGCTTTCTTT. The encoded protein is CSVEVANTEAFF. Using reference TRBV29-1 and TRBJ1-1 for the parts outside the CDR3, the full variable domain is SAVISQKPSRDICQRGTSLTIQCQVDSQVTMMFWYRQQPGQSLTLIATANQGSEATYESGFVIDKFPISRPNLTFSTLTVSNMSPEDSSIYLCSVEVANTEAFFGQGTRLTVV.

The V gene is TRBV6-1, the J gene TRBJ2-1; possibly TRBD2 for D (5 bases). V was cut by 2 bases and J by 9 bases, with 20 bases left in between. The CDR3 covers 16 residues. Germline values: CDR1 MNHNS, CDR2 SASEGT. The CDR3 reads CASSELRRTIGSEQFF. In nucleotides, the CDR3 is TGTGCCAGCAGTGAACTCCGGCGCACGATAGGGAGTGAGCAGTTCTTC.

The chain is built from TRBV15 and TRBJ2-4; D perhaps matches TRBD1 (6 bases). Trimming took off 0 bases at V and 6 bases at J, with 15 bases between the two ends. This CDR3 is built from 16 residues. Germline values: CDR1 LNHNV, CDR2 YYDKDF (reference sequence). This CDR3 reads CATSRDRGQATNIQYF. The CDR3 DNA reads TGTGCCACCAGCAGAGATAGGGGACAAGCTACAAACATTCAGTACTTC.

This clone came up once. The chain joins TRBV6-1 to TRBJ2-7; 8 bases align to TRBD1. Per the germline V gene, CDR1 is MNHNS and CDR2 is SASEGT. There are 15 residues in the CDR3. V shed 1 base and J 3 bases; nucleotides not matched to a gene: 5. The CDR3 here is CASSEVSGGGYEQYF. The CDR3 coding sequence is TGTGCCAGCAGTGAAGTGTCAGGGGGCGGCTACGAGCAGTACTTC.

This chain joins TRBV29-1 and TRBJ1-1; D is unclear. This CDR3 has 13 amino acids. The V gene's germline CDR1 is SQVTM and CDR2 ANQGSEA. Trimming took 0 bases from V and 6 from J, leaving 11 bases between them. This chain's CDR3 is CSVEDGQIPEAFF. CDR3 nucleotides: TGCAGCGTTGAAGATGGGCAAATCCCTGAAGCTTTCTTT.

The genes are TRBV7-9 and TRBJ2-5, with 9 bases aligning to TRBD1. Losses at the gene ends were 5 bases for V and 4 bases for J; bases not matched to a gene: 14. The CDR3 covers 17 residues. Germline V gene lookup returns CDR1 SEHNR and CDR2 FQNEAQ (reference sequence). CDR3 protein: CASSPQPGQGAVETQYF. Written as DNA, the CDR3 is TGTGCCAGCAGCCCCCAACCGGGACAGGGAGCGGTAGAGACCCAGTACTTC.